The 2 T cell receptor beta chains in this list originate from one sample, sequenced in a study of blood T cell repertoires in COVID-19. Clones were read by immunoSEQ multiplex PCR, and TCRdb kept only the in-frame ones, dropping some. The repertoire includes about 210,000 clones, 80% to 90% of them detected once, and over 0.95% sits in the top ten. The sample taken for sequencing was PBMCs or T cells enriched from blood (not recorded which). These receptors were collected from a man aged 25 to 45 who had recovered from COVID-19.

This clone was seen a single time. This sequence joins TRBV27 and TRBJ1-5; 8 nucleotides match TRBD1. This CDR3 spans 17 amino acids. Germline CDR1 MNHEY, CDR2 SMNVEV (reference sequence). J was trimmed by 4 bases and V by 1 base; bases with no gene match: 9. Here the CDR3 DNA reads TGTGCCAGCAGTTTATACCCCGGGACAGGCCCAAATCAGCCCCAGCATTTT. Its translation: CASSLYPGTGPNQPQHF.

The rearrangement uses TRBV18 and TRBJ2-3, with a weak D call TRBD2 (6 bases). Germline lookup yields CDR1 KGHSH and CDR2 LQKENI. Deletions cut 5 bases from V and 2 bases from J, with 14 bases between. CDR3 size: 15 residues. CDR3: CASSRDSLPTDTQYF. In DNA form, the CDR3 reads TGTGCCAGCTCAAGGGACTCTCTACCCACAGATACGCAGTATTTT.